This entry lists 25 T cell receptor beta chains sequenced from one sample in a study of control samples from healthy donors and cancer patients. Profiling relied on immunoSEQ multiplex PCR, and the TCRdb table lists in-frame clones only, not all of them. The repertoire consists of approximately 110,000 clones, with about 89% occurring once and the leading ten covering 7.8%. What was sequenced was blood. All receptors derive from a woman in her late teens or twenties in good health.

The chain has TRBV10-3 and TRBJ1-1; tentatively, D is TRBD1 (5 bases). CDR1 and CDR2 from the germline V gene are ENHRY and SYGVKD. Trimming cost V 6 bases and J 4 bases, with 15 bases left between them. The CDR3 runs 14 residues. In DNA form, the CDR3 reads TGTGCCATCAGAGGGAATGGGGACTTCACTGAAGCTTTCTTT. This sequence encodes CAIRGNGDFTEAFF.

The chain couples TRBV15 to TRBJ2-2; D may be TRBD1 or TRBD2 (5 bases each). This CDR3 contains 19 residues. Germline V gives CDR1 LNHNV, CDR2 YYDKDF (reference sequence). V dropped 0 bases and J dropped 1 base, with 18 bases sitting between them. CDR3 loop: CATSRDNTMGRKNTGELFF. The CDR3 DNA sequence: TGTGCCACCAGCAGAGATAATACGATGGGACGGAAGAACACCGGGGAGCTGTTTTTT.

The table lists this clone with a count of one. V usage is TRBV7-2 and J usage is TRBJ2-7, with D tentatively TRBD2 (5 bases). Deletions cut 6 bases from V and 4 bases from J, with 16 bases between. The germline gives CDR1 SGHTA, CDR2 FQGNSA. This CDR3 comprises 14 residues. The CDR3 here is CASRPLAGIYEQYF. CDR3 DNA: TGTGCCAGCAGACCCCTTGCGGGCATTTACGAGCAGTACTTC.

CDR3 residues: CASSPGQTYGYTF. In nucleotides, the CDR3 is TGTGCCAGCAGCCCCGGACAGACCTATGGCTACACCTTC. The chain employs TRBV7-9 and TRBJ1-2, with D perhaps TRBD1 (6 bases). The germline gives CDR1 SEHNR, CDR2 FQNEAQ (reference sequence). This CDR3 contains 13 residues. V was trimmed by 5 bases and J by 4 bases, leaving 11 bases between them.

The chain combines TRBV7-9 with TRBJ2-5, with D possibly TRBD2 on 5 matching bases. There are 11 residues in the CDR3. Germline V lookup: CDR1 SEHNR, CDR2 FQNEAQ (reference sequence). The V gene lost 10 bases and the J gene lost 4 bases, with 10 bases spanning the gap. CDR3: CATPEGETQYF. The CDR3 bases are TGTGCCACCCCAGAGGGAGAGACCCAGTACTTC.

The rearrangement joins TRBV28 to TRBJ1-2, with a weak D call TRBD1 (5 bases). The V end lost 3 bases, the J end lost 5 bases, and 10 bases lay between the germline ends. Germline lookup yields CDR1 MDHEN and CDR2 SYDVKM. The CDR3 contains 13 residues. In DNA, the CDR3 is TGTGCCAGCAGTTTGGAGGGGTGGTATGGCTACACCTTC. It yields the protein CASSLEGWYGYTF.

The genes are TRBV28 and TRBJ2-7; D gene unclear. The germline V gene encodes CDR1 MDHEN and CDR2 SYDVKM. The CDR3 consists of 12 residues. Trimming took off 1 base at V and 5 bases at J, with 6 bases between the two ends. In DNA, the CDR3 is TGTGCCAGCAGTTTATTCCCTCACGAGCAGTACTTC. Translation: CASSLFPHEQYF.

The J gene is TRBJ2-1, the V gene TRBV2, with D unclear. CDR1 is SNHLY, CDR2 FYNNEI, per germline. Trimming pared 5 bases from V and 8 bases from J, leaving 13 bases between. CDR3 size: 13 residues. CDR3 in amino acids: CASSNPQWHEQFF. The CDR3, as DNA: TGTGCCAGCAGTAATCCACAGTGGCATGAGCAGTTCTTC.

The chain combines TRBV29-1 with TRBJ1-2; weak D call: TRBD1 (6 bases). The CDR3 covers 18 residues. V gave up 0 bases and J gave up 3 bases, with 23 bases separating them. Germline loops: CDR1 SQVTM, CDR2 ANQGSEA. CDR3 nucleotides: TGCAGCGTTGAAGATCCGGAATTGGAGACAGGTTTTCACTATGGCTACACCTTC. This translates into CSVEDPELETGFHYGYTF.

This chain connects TRBV6-5 to TRBJ1-1, with D possibly matching TRBD1 (6 bases). The CDR3 sequence is 15 residues long. Germline CDR1 MNHEY, CDR2 SVGAGI. The V and J ends lost 6 bases and 1 base respectively, with 15 bases between them. CDR3 in amino acids: CASRFQGRKNTEAFF. DNA for the CDR3: TGTGCCAGCAGGTTCCAGGGGAGAAAGAACACTGAAGCTTTCTTT.

The V call is TRBV5-4, the J call TRBJ1-6; no clear D. This CDR3 has 13 amino acids. V lost 2 bases and J lost 6, with 6 bases in between. Per germline, CDR1 SGHNT and CDR2 YYREEE (reference sequence). CDR3: CASSFSPNSPLHF. CDR3 DNA sequence: TGTGCCAGCAGCTTTTCCCCTAATTCACCCCTCCACTTT.

The CDR3 here is CASSQEDRAWGRANVLTF. CDR3 DNA: TGTGCCAGCAGCCAAGAAGATAGGGCCTGGGGGAGGGCCAACGTCCTGACTTTC. The chain uses TRBV3-1 (or the pseudogene TRBV3-2) and TRBJ2-6; D could derive from TRBD1 or TRBD2 (5 bases each). Trimming left V 0 bases short and J 5 bases short, with 17 bases between. The CDR3 is made up of 18 amino acids. Germline V gives CDR1 LGHDT, CDR2 YNNKEL (reference sequence).

The chain employs TRBV18 and TRBJ2-1; 7 bases map to TRBD1. The CDR3 loop spans 15 amino acids. The germline V gene encodes CDR1 KGHSH and CDR2 LQKENI. The J segment lost 5 bases and the V segment lost 4 bases, leaving 8 bases of the junction unmatched. CDR3 protein: CASSRRDSRNNEQFF. The CDR3 nucleotides read TGTGCCAGCTCACGCCGGGACAGCAGAAACAATGAGCAGTTCTTC.

The rearrangement uses TRBV18 and TRBJ2-7; D call uncertain. The V gene lost 3 bases and the J gene lost 6 bases, with 15 bases spanning the gap. This CDR3 contains 14 residues. Germline V gives CDR1 KGHSH, CDR2 LQKENI. Here the CDR3 reads CASSPPLRYSEQYF. The CDR3 DNA is TGTGCCAGCTCACCCCCGCTAAGGTACAGCGAGCAGTACTTC.

This chain connects TRBV24-1 to TRBJ1-5; D call uncertain. Trimming left V 3 bases short and J 3 bases short, with 17 bases between. This CDR3 has 17 residues. Germline V gives CDR1 KGHDR, CDR2 SFDVKD. Here the CDR3 DNA reads TGTGCCACCAGTGATGGAGTTGGCCGAGAGGTCAATCAGCCCCAGCATTTT. Protein sequence: CATSDGVGREVNQPQHF.

J is TRBJ2-5 and V is TRBV6-6; D is uncertain. V was clipped by 3 bases and J by 2 bases, with 10 bases between them. The CDR3 is 14 residues long. From germline, CDR1 is MNHNY and CDR2 SVGAGI (reference sequence). In nucleotides, the CDR3 is TGTGCCAGCAGTTATAGGGCTTTACAAGAGACCCAGTACTTC. Protein product: CASSYRALQETQYF.

This rearrangement joins TRBV7-2 to TRBJ2-3; weak D call: TRBD2 (6 bases). CDR3 length: 14 residues. Germline V gene data show CDR1 as SGHTA and CDR2 as FQGNSA. Trimming left V 3 bases short and J 3 bases short, with 10 bases between. The CDR3 is CASSLPGLTDTQYF. CDR3 in DNA: TGTGCCAGCAGCTTGCCGGGACTTACAGATACGCAGTATTTT.

The rearrangement links TRBV18 to TRBJ2-7, with TRBD2 as a possible D gene (6 bases). Looked up from germline, CDR1 is KGHSH and CDR2 is LQKENI. There are 15 residues in the CDR3. V was pared by 2 bases and J by 5 bases, with 16 bases between. CDR3 sequence (DNA): TGTGCCAGCTCACCAGTAGGGCTAGCGTTAAACGAGCAGTACTTC. Residues: CASSPVGLALNEQYF.

The rearrangement joins TRBV6-5 to TRBJ1-2, with 7 bases fitting TRBD1. The V gene end was trimmed by 5 bases and the J gene end by 2 bases; junction bases not matched to a gene: 8. The germline gives CDR1 MNHEY, CDR2 SVGAGI. The CDR3 has 15 amino acids. This chain's CDR3 is CASSTQGIGNYGYTF. The CDR3 coding sequence is TGTGCCAGCAGTACACAGGGGATAGGAAACTATGGCTACACCTTC.

The J gene is TRBJ2-6, the V gene TRBV18; possible D gene TRBD1, 5 bases. Germline loops: CDR1 KGHSH, CDR2 LQKENI. The CDR3 contains 15 residues. V lost 6 bases, J lost 0 bases, and 9 bases lay in between. CDR3 DNA sequence: TGTGCCAGCTCGAGGCAGGGCTCTGGGGCCAACGTCCTGACTTTC. Protein product: CASSRQGSGANVLTF.

The chain joins TRBV28 to TRBJ2-5; weak D call: TRBD1 (6 bases). CDR1 is MDHEN and CDR2 is SYDVKM in the germline V gene. The CDR3 has 13 residues. Trimming cost V 6 bases and J 3 bases, with 11 bases left between them. In DNA, the CDR3 is TGTGCCAGCAGCCGGACAGCTAAAGAGACCCAGTACTTC. Its translation: CASSRTAKETQYF. The full variable domain, with the rest looked up from reference TRBV28 and TRBJ2-5, is DVKVTQSSRYLVKRTGEKVFLECVQDMDHENMFWYRQDPGLGLRLIYFSYDVKMKEKGDIPEGYSVSREKKERFSLILESASTNQTSMYLCASSRTAKETQYFGPGTRLLVL.

This clone was found a few times. CDR3 DNA: TGTGCCACCAGTGACTTAGGGGAAAGGCAGCCCCAGCATTTT. Translated, it gives CATSDLGERQPQHF. The genes are TRBV24-1 and TRBJ1-5; possible D gene TRBD1, 5 bases. This CDR3 is built from 14 residues. The V gene lost 4 bases and the J gene lost 7 bases, with 13 bases spanning the gap. In germline, CDR1 is KGHDR, CDR2 SFDVKD.

This clone was observed a single time. The V gene is TRBV29-1, the J gene TRBJ1-1; D not resolved. This CDR3 has 13 residues. Trimming stripped 6 bases from V and 5 bases from J, with 16 bases between. The germline gives CDR1 SQVTM, CDR2 ANQGSEA. CDR3 region: CSVESRMGTEAFF. CDR3 in DNA: TGCAGCGTGGAATCCCGGATGGGGACTGAAGCTTTCTTT.

CDR3 protein: CASRDLYGYTF. As DNA, the CDR3 is TGCGCCAGCAGGGACTTATATGGCTACACCTTC. The genes are TRBV5-1 and TRBJ1-2; D remains unclear. With 5 bases removed from V and 5 bases from J, the gap between germline ends came to 7 bases. CDR1 and CDR2 from the germline V gene are SGHRS and YFSETQ. This CDR3 has 11 amino acids. Complete variable domain (other parts from reference TRBV5-1 and TRBJ1-2): KAGVTQTPRYLIKTRGQQVTLSCSPISGHRSVSWYQQTPGQGLQFLFEYFSETQRNKGNFPGRFSGRQFSNSRSEMNVSTLELGDSALYLCASRDLYGYTFGSGTRLTVV.

This chain connects TRBV20-1 to TRBJ1-1; no reliable D call. Between the trimmed V and J ends, which lost 3 bases and 10 bases, there was a span of 15 bases. The CDR3 contains 12 residues. In germline, CDR1 is DFQATT, CDR2 SNEGSKA (reference sequence). CDR3 nucleotides: TGCAGTGCTAGTGAGGGTGAATCTGGAGCTTTCTTT. It is translated as CSASEGESGAFF.